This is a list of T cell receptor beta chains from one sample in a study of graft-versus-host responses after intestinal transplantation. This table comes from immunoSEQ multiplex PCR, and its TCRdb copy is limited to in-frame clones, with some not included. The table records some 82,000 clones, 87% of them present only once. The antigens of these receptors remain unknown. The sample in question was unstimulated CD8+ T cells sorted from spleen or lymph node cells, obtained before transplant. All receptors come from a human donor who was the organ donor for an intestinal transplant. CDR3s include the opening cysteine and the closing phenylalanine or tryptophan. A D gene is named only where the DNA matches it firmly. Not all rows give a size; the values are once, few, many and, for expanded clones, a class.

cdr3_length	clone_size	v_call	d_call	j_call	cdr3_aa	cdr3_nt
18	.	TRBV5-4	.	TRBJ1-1	CASSLGVGPSSPNTEAFF	TGTGCCAGCAGCTTGGGGGTGGGACCCTCCTCCCCTAACACTGAAGCTTTCTTT
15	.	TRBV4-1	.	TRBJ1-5	CASSGSGTSNQPQHF	TGCGCCAGCAGTGGGTCAGGAACGAGCAATCAGCCCCAGCATTTT
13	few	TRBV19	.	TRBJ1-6	CASSINYNSPLHF	TGTGCCAGTAGTATAAACTATAATTCACCCCTCCACTTT
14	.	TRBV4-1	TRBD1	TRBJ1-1	CASSTGTGAPEAFF	TGCGCCAGCAGCACCGGGACAGGAGCTCCTGAAGCTTTCTTT
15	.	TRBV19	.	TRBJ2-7	CASSITGARSYEQYF	TGTGCCAGTAGTATAACAGGCGCCAGATCCTACGAGCAGTACTTC
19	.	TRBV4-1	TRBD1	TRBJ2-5	CASSQDPGQGELSQETQYF	TGCGCCAGCAGCCAAGATCCGGGACAGGGGGAGTTGTCCCAAGAGACCCAGTACTTC
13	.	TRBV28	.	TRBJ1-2	CASSTDKLYGYTF	TGTGCCAGCAGCACGGACAAGCTCTATGGCTACACCTTC
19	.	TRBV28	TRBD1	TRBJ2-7	CASSLWSYTPGQGGDEQYF	TGTGCCAGCAGTTTATGGTCCTATACCCCGGGACAGGGAGGGGACGAGCAGTACTTC
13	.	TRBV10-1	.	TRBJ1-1	CASSVGPETEAFF	TGCGCCAGCAGTGTCGGACCGGAGACTGAAGCTTTCTTT
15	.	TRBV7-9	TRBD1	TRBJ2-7	CASSPPSQGANEQYF	TGTGCCAGCAGCCCCCCTTCGCAGGGGGCAAACGAGCAGTACTTC
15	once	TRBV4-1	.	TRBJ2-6	CASSQENSGANVLTF	TGCGCCAGCAGCCAAGAGAATTCTGGGGCCAACGTCCTGACTTTC
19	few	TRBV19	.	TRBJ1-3	CASSTVGVNAAGRGNTIYF	TGTGCCAGTAGTACCGTGGGAGTGAATGCAGCTGGTAGAGGAAACACCATATATTTT
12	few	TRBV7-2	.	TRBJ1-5	CASSLAPGTQHF	TGTGCCAGCAGCTTAGCTCCAGGCACCCAGCATTTT
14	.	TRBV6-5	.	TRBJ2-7	CASSYWAGSYEQYF	TGTGCCAGCAGTTACTGGGCGGGGAGCTACGAGCAGTACTTC
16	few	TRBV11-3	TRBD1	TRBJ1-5	CASSSHRGGSNQPQHF	TGTGCCAGCAGCTCCCACAGGGGGGGGAGCAATCAGCCCCAGCATTTT
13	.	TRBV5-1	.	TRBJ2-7	CASSLLGSQEQYF	TGCGCCAGCAGCTTGCTAGGGTCCCAAGAGCAGTACTTC
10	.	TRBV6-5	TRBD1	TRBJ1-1	CASGGTGGVF	TGTGCCAGCGGTGGGACAGGGGGCGTCTTT
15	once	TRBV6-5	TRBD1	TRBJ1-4	CASSLIPDRGEKLFF	TGTGCCAGCAGCCTAATCCCGGACAGGGGTGAAAAACTGTTTTTT